Listed below are T cell receptor beta chains from one sample, sequenced in a study of blood T cell repertoires in COVID-19. TCRdb keeps only in-frame clones here, not all; method: immunoSEQ multiplex PCR. This table holds 200,000 to 250,000 clones, 87% found once. Material: peripheral blood. All receptors derive from a man younger than 30 with active or convalescent COVID-19. CDR3s include the opening cysteine and the closing phenylalanine or tryptophan. Fields, in order: CDR3 protein, CDR3 DNA, D gene, clone size, J gene, V gene. The D gene is left open where the match is weak. A row's size may be missing; if present it is once, few, many or a size class.

CASSLDQGSNTEAFF TGTGCCAGCAGCTTGGACCAGGGGTCGAACACTGAAGCTTTCTTT NA NA TRBJ1-1 TRBV7-2
CASSLGRGNTEAFF TGTGCCAGCAGTTTGGGCAGGGGGAACACTGAAGCTTTCTTT NA NA TRBJ1-1 TRBV2
CASSRDRGNEQFF TGTGCCAGCAGCAGGGACAGGGGCAATGAGCAGTTCTTC TRBD1 NA TRBJ2-1 TRBV11-2
CASSSGTHTIYF TGTGCCAGCAGCTCGGGTACACACACCATATATTTT NA NA TRBJ1-3 TRBV7-2
CASSDQSSADTQYF TGTGCCAGCAGTGATCAGTCGTCAGCAGATACGCAGTATTTT NA NA TRBJ2-3 TRBV25-1
CASSPPRTIQLNTQYF TGTGCCAGCTCACCACCACGGACTATCCAGTTGAATACGCAGTATTTT NA NA TRBJ2-3 TRBV18
CASSTSAQETQYF TGCGCCAGCTCGACTAGCGCCCAAGAGACCCAGTACTTC TRBD2 NA TRBJ2-5 TRBV5-1
CASSLVGLTQYF TGTGCCAGCAGCTTAGTCGGACTAACCCAGTACTTC NA once TRBJ2-5 TRBV7-2
CSGGTGPNQPQHF TGCAGCGGTGGGACAGGACCCAATCAGCCCCAGCATTTT TRBD1 NA TRBJ1-5 TRBV29-1
CASSQSVGSPLHF TGTGCCAGCAGCCAAAGCGTGGGTTCACCCCTCCACTTT NA NA TRBJ1-6 TRBV3-1/TRBV3-2
CASSHTAGQDTQYF TGTGCCAGTAGTCACACTGCTGGGCAAGATACGCAGTATTTT NA once TRBJ2-3 TRBV19